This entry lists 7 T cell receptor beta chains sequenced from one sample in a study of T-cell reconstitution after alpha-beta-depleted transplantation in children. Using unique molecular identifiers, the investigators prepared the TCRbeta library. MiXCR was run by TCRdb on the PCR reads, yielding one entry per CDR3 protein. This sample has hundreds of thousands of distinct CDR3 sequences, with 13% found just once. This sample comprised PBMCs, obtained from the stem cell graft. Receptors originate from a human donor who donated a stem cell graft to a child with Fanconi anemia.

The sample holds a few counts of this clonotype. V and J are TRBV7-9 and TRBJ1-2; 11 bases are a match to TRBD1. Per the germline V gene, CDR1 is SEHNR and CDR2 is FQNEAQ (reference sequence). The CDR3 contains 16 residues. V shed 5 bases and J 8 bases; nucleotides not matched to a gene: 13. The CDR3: CASSPWTGGYLDGYTF. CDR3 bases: TGTGCCAGCAGCCCCTGGACAGGGGGCTATTTGGACGGCTACACCTTC.

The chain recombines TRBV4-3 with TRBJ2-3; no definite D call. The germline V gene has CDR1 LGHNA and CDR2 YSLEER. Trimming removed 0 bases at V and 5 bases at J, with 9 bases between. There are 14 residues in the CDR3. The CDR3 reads CASSQDLRRDTQYF. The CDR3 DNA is TGCGCCAGCAGCCAAGATCTGAGGAGAGATACGCAGTATTTT.

CDR3 sequence: CAWRDTEAFF. The CDR3, as DNA: TGTGCCTGGCGCGACACTGAAGCTTTCTTT. The rearrangement uses TRBV30 and TRBJ1-1; no clear D. Germline CDR1 GTSNPN, CDR2 SVGIG (reference sequence). This CDR3 spans 10 amino acids. The V end was cut by 5 bases, the J end by 3 bases, with 4 bases between. Using reference TRBV30 and TRBJ1-1 for the parts outside the CDR3, the full variable domain is SQTIHQWPATLVQPVGSPLSLECTVEGTSNPNLYWYRQAAGRGLQLLFYSVGIGQISSEVPQNLSASRPQDRQFILSSKKLLLSDSGFYLCAWRDTEAFFGQGTRLTVV.

This CDR3 is CASSYGTGEGYTF. In nucleotides, the CDR3 is TGCGCCAGCAGCTACGGGACAGGCGAGGGCTACACCTTC. The chain recombines TRBV5-1 with TRBJ1-2; 8 nucleotides match TRBD1. This CDR3 is built from 13 residues. Germline V gene data show CDR1 as SGHRS and CDR2 as YFSETQ. V lost 3 bases, J lost 8 bases, and 6 bases stayed unmatched.

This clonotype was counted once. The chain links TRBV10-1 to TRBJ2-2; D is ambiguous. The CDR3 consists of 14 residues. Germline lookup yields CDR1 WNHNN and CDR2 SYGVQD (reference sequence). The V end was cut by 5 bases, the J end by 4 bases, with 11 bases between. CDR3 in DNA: TGCGCCAGCAGTATCTCGTTCCCCACCGGGGAGCTGTTTTTT. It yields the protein CASSISFPTGELFF.

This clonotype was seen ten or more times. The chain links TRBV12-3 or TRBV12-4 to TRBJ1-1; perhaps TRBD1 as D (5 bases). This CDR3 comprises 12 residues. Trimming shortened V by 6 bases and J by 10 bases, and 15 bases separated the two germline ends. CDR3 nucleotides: TGTGCCAGCAGCCCCGACAGAACAGGAGCTTTCTTT. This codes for CASSPDRTGAFF.

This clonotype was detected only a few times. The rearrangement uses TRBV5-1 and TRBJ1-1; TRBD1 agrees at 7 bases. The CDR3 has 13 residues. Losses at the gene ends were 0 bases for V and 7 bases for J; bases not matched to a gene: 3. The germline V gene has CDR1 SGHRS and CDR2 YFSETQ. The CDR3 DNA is TGCGCCAGCAGCTTGGGACAGGGAGGTGAAGCTTTCTTT. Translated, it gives CASSLGQGGEAFF.